This T cell receptor beta chain was sequenced for a study of identical twins (dated by TCRdb to about 2016). In terms of the full investigation: The study deep-sequenced TCR alpha and beta repertoires from monozygotic twins, unrelated adults of various ages and cord blood to test whether fetal clonotypes persist. To rule out contamination, the twin experiments were replicated at different times with different library preparation protocols.

This clonotype was seen more than once but under ten times. Its antigen is unknown. Qualities for individual bases were not recorded, and no much larger clone is one base off. The library was obtained by 5' RACE. Reads for this sample came from an Illumina HiSeq 2000. Template switching introduced a universal primer binding site; the final cDNA contained a unique molecular identifier, enabling accurate counting of TCR cDNA molecules. Specific primers in the conserved constant-segment region were used to synthesize first-strand cDNA for TCR alpha and beta chains. To control for contamination, every cDNA library carried two barcodes: a SMART-Mk sample barcode plus Illumina barcodes. Two successive PCR steps introduced TruSeq adapter sequences along with Illumina sample barcodes. The TCR alpha and beta cDNA libraries were sequenced on the Illumina HiSeq platform using custom primers. The original methods were these. Unique molecular identifiers were extracted from raw reads with MiGEC, and CDR3 positions were determined with MiXCR. Recombination models were inferred per individual with the repgenHMM and IGoR tools using an EM algorithm. The tcR package in R was used for shared clonotype analysis, with sharing normalized by the product of cloneset sizes. To study raw recombination without the effects of thymic and clonal selection, out-of-frame nonproductive sequences were analyzed. Using fastp trimming at Q25 and MiXCR clonotype assembly, TCRdb reanalyzed the public sequencing data and kept in-frame beta chains. Entries are consolidated by CDR3 protein sequence, retaining the most common genes and DNA. What appears here as the V and J calls and clone size reflects TCRdb's work, not the paper's. For this sample there are around 370,000 distinct CDR3 sequences; around 9.7% appear just once. Of the sample, roughly 8.7% is held by the ten largest clones.

Ends trimmed: V by 1 base, J by 6 bases; bases unmatched to a gene: 6. The CDR3, cysteine through phenylalanine, is 15 amino acids long. The only DNA kept is the CDR3, 45 bases in frame from the first base. Per the germline V gene (reference sequence), LGHDT is the CDR1 and YNNKEL is the CDR2. The investigation overall reported the following: In monozygotic twins, out-of-frame TCR alpha sharing was systematically underestimated by recombination models, although the models agreed with sharing between unrelated individuals. Because the same donors could not be followed over many years, the conclusions relied on cross-sectional statistical analysis. Compared with coincidental sharing between unrelated individuals, out-of-frame TCR alpha sequences shared between twins had an excess of sequences with low generation probability. In beta out-of-frame sequences, excess twin sharing was weaker, because having fewer shared sequences lowered the signal-to-noise ratio. Abundant cord blood beta clonotypes had fewer insertions, young adult naive repertoires showed a similar but weaker trend, and memory repertoires showed no such trend. Invariant T cells such as MAIT and iNKT could partly confound zero-insertion analyses, though diverse VJ usage argued against this for most clonotypes.

Only healthy Caucasian donors were included. The researchers also sequenced three unrelated adults who were not twins: a male aged 18 to 30, a male aged 50 to 60, and a female aged 50 to 60. Miltenyi CD45RO+ enrichment and human naive T-cell isolation kits were used to isolate memory (CD45RO+) and naive T cells from PBMC. Sequenced: naive T cells sorted from blood. The label giving this sample's cell subset or site can be read as: cells isolated with a human naive T-cell isolation kit. The rearranged chain carries TRBV3-1 and TRBJ2-1, and 7 junction bases match TRBD2. This receptor was obtained from a woman in her forties or fifties in good health. The sequenced DNA: TGTGCCAGCAGCCAAGGTAGGACTAGGGGCAATGAGCAGTTCTTC. Translated, it gives CASSQGRTRGNEQFF.